Here is one TCR beta chain with its context. Antigen specificity is unknown. The sample belongs to a study of blood T cells in healthy people across ages. Every sample had a minimum of 7 million PBMCs isolated. Study-level results: Versus aged donors, long-lived donors had higher diversity and more naive CD4+ cells.

Next came a second PCR, run for 7 to 11 cycles, which used a sample-barcoded 5' primer along with a J-beta primer mix. TCRdb fed the 5' RACE reads into MiXCR, producing one record per CDR3 protein. The table includes hundreds of thousands of distinct CDR3 sequences, around 38% detected once. The germline V and J ends were trimmed by 7 bases and 0 bases, with 16 bases remaining between them. CDR3 length equals 17 residues. Germline V gene data show CDR1 as MNHEY and CDR2 as SVGEGT. This TCR was recovered from a man older than 75 in good health. Sequencing was done on a sample of blood. This rearrangement joins TRBV6-2 or TRBV6-3 to TRBJ2-6; a weak D match, TRBD1 (6 bases). The DNA of the CDR3 is TGTGCCAGCAAGGAAGCAGGGGCGAACTCTGGGGCCAACGTCCTGACTTTC. Translation: CASKEAGANSGANVLTF.